The T cell receptor (beta chain) under discussion was sequenced for a study of shared clonotypes between healthy human individuals. Researchers partitioned CD4+ cells into CD45RA+ naive and CD45RA-negative memory subsets. This clone appeared a few times. What it recognizes is unknown. Libraries were prepared by immunoSEQ multiplex PCR; TCRdb keeps only in-frame clonotypes and omits some of them. The sample contains roughly 680,000 clones, roughly 72% of which appear only once. The CDR3 runs 13 residues. V shed 2 bases, J shed 7 bases, and the junction held 5 bases outside the gene matches. Germline V gene sequence: CDR1 SGHKS, CDR2 YYEKEE (reference sequence). Study observations and caveats: Sample collection involved blood only; tissue repertoires are likely different.

The origin of this receptor is a woman in her 30s in good health. V and J are TRBV5-5 and TRBJ1-2; 7 bases are a match to TRBD1. The sample was memory CD4+ T cells sorted from blood. Documented subset: CD45RA-negative fraction. CDR3 in amino acids: CASSFDRVGGYTF. CDR3 coding DNA: TGTGCCAGCAGCTTTGACAGGGTTGGTGGCTACACCTTC.